This TCR beta chain originates from a study of blood T cell repertoires in COVID-19. Study in general: T cells, B-cell-depleted T cells, or PBMCs provided the cDNA or gDNA that served as material.

In germline, CDR1 is GTSNPN, CDR2 SVGIG (reference sequence). CDR3 size: 14 residues. Trimming removed 5 bases from V and 4 bases from J; junction bases left unmatched: 7. Method: immunoSEQ multiplex PCR; TCRdb's copy keeps in-frame clones and lacks some. The data contain approximately 65,000 clones, nearly 90% of them singletons. This chain uses TRBV30 with TRBJ1-1, with 10 nucleotides matching TRBD1. The TCR comes from a woman aged 50 to 65 with active COVID-19. The specimen sequenced was peripheral blood. The chain's CDR3 is CAWGTGTGATEAFF. CDR3 DNA: TGTGCCTGGGGGACAGGGACAGGGGCCACTGAAGCTTTCTTT.